This T cell receptor beta chain is drawn from a study of Siglec-9 on CD8 T cells in melanoma (dated by TCRdb to about 2019). Concerning the study at large: The study investigated Siglec-9 expression on CD8+ T cells and the role of Siglec-9 in regulating T cells in the melanoma tumor microenvironment. The study at large found these results: Siglec-9 was reported to mark and regulate an effector memory CD8+ T-cell subset that appeared to accumulate within melanoma tumors.

The germline V gene encodes CDR1 LNHDA and CDR2 SQIVND (reference sequence). V lost 6 bases and J lost 0 bases, and the count of bases not matched to a germline gene is 4. Inclusive of the bounding cysteine and phenylalanine, the CDR3 is 14 residues long. The entry retains the CDR3 DNA only, 42 bases that are in frame from base 1. Libraries were built with the immunoSEQ multiplex PCR assay. The table comes from immuneACCESS by way of TCRdb, which keeps in-frame sequences with V and J called. Part of the clones is missing from these tables; in studies checked, under half for an unresolved V gene and the rest for unknown reasons. The sample table holds about 30,000 clones, of which about 80% were seen once. The ten largest clones take up approximately 5% of the sample. Notes on this clone: It has no known antigen specificity. The input lacks base qualities; no much larger clone sits a single base away.

The sequence joins TRBV19 to TRBJ2-5; TRBD2 aligns with 7 central bases. This receptor was obtained from a human donor in good health. What was sequenced was Siglec-9- CD8+ T cells sorted from blood. In light of the paper, this sample's cell subset or site label describes: CD8 T cells lacking Siglec-9. CDR3 loop: CASSGGSYQETQYF. The DNA reads as follows: TGTGCCAGTAGCGGGGGGTCGTACCAAGAGACCCAGTACTTC.